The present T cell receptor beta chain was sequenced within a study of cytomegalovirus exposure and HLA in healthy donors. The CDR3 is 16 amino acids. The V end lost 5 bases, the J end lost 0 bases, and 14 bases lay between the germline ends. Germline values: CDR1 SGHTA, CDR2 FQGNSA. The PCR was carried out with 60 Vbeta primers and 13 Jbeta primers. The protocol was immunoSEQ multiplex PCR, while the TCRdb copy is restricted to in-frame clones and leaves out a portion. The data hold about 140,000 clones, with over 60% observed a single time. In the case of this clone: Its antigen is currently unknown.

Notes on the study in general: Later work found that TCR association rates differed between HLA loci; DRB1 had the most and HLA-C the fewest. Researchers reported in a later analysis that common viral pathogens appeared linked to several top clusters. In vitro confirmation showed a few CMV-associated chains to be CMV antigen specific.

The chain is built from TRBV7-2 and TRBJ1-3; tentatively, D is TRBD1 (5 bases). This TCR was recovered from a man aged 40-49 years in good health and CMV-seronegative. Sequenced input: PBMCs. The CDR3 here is CASSILQAYSGNTIYF. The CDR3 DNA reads TGTGCCAGCAGCATACTACAGGCCTACTCTGGAAACACCATATATTTT.